This T cell receptor (beta chain) is drawn from a study of shared clonotypes between healthy human individuals. Whole-study findings and limits: In general, naive subsets displayed greater estimated richness than memory subsets did.

As concerns this clone: Its matching antigen is unknown.

The CDR3 has 15 amino acids. The germline V gene has CDR1 MRHNA and CDR2 SNTAGT. Trimming at V came to 6 bases and at J to 7 bases, leaving 12 bases not matched to a gene. HIV-negative, healthy adults without recent acute infections or vaccinations were the donors. Adults of Caucasian background living in Nashville, Tennessee made up all donors. The data were produced by immunoSEQ multiplex PCR, yet TCRdb's version contains in-frame clones alone and is incomplete. The data contain some 630,000 clones, roughly 70% of them singletons. The clonotype comes from a woman aged 25 to 39 in good health. Input material: memory CD4+ T cells sorted from blood. The sample's subset: CD45RA-negative fraction. The rearrangement links TRBV6-4 to TRBJ1-5; 7 bases match TRBD1. The CDR3 DNA is TGTGCCAGCAGCCCCGAGGGGGCCCCTCGACAGCCCCAGCATTTT. This translates into CASSPEGAPRQPQHF.